Given below is one T cell receptor beta chain in context. What it recognizes is unknown. Germline-derived CDR1 and CDR2 are MNHEY and SVGAGI. This CDR3 region has 18 residues. Each of the TCR libraries took about 4,000 ng of total RNA. TCRdb re-called the 5' RACE reads; every CDR3 protein appears as one record, without DNA. Its listing shows approximately 400,000 distinct CDR3 sequences. The data were obtained in a study of monozygotic twins with inflammatory bowel disease. General observations from the study: A distinction between different T cell subtypes was not possible.

One blood sample of about 2.5 ml was taken from each donor. Sequencing used blood. The V and J genes are TRBV6-5 and TRBJ1-6. This sequence was found in a human donor with ulcerative colitis or Crohn's disease, or a healthy co-twin of an affected twin (not recorded which). The CDR3 spells CASSYSMGKSSYNSPLHF.